This T cell receptor (beta chain) was profiled in a study of blood T cell repertoires in COVID-19. Across the whole study: The samples span acute and convalescent COVID-19 from the United States, Italy and Spain. T cells, B-cell-depleted T cells, or PBMCs provided the cDNA or gDNA that served as material.

Germline lookup yields CDR1 SSHAT and CDR2 FNYEAQ (reference sequence). This CDR3 contains 14 residues. The V segment lost 5 bases and the J segment 2 bases; nucleotides outside the gene matches: 1. Original processing methods: Amplification of reference gene primers was used by the study to estimate nucleated cell counts. Some clones are missing from TCRdb's copy, which holds only in-frame ones; the method was immunoSEQ multiplex PCR. That table gives V, J and clone size, and the DNA gave D and trimming. The table includes roughly 39,000 clones, about 90% detected once. The gene calls are TRBV7-7 and TRBJ2-3; 10 bases match TRBD1. The TCR originated in a woman aged 70-85 years with acute or convalescent COVID-19. Sequencing was carried out using peripheral blood. CDR3 loop: CASSGTGVTDTQYF. The CDR3 DNA follows: TGTGCCAGCAGCGGGACAGGGGTCACAGATACGCAGTATTTT. Full variable domain (missing parts from reference TRBV7-7 and TRBJ2-3): GAGVSQSPRYKVTKRGQDVTLRCDPISSHATLYWYQQALGQGPEFLTYFNYEAQPDKSGLPSDRFSAERPEGSISTLTIQRTEQRDSAMYRCASSGTGVTDTQYFGPGTRLTVL.